This TCR beta chain was retrieved from a study of T cell clusters in autoimmune cytopenias. Looking at the study overall: A median of roughly 54,000 TRB reads per sample yielded a median around 2,500 distinct clonotypes. Study results and limitations: Primary autoimmune cytopenia patients seemingly lacked the physiological T cell clusters found in healthy donors.

Comments on this clonotype: Its cognate antigen is unknown.

Roughly 38,000 genome equivalents of blood DNA were amplified for TRB. One tube held mixed TRB-A and TRB-B primer pools for touch-down PCR. TCRdb derives one entry per CDR3 protein from the multiplex PCR reads, leaving out DNA. This table holds more than 12,000 distinct CDR3 sequences. The CDR3 sequence is 15 residues long. Germline V gene lookup returns CDR1 SGHRS and CDR2 YFSETQ. The sequencing input was peripheral blood. The sequence derives from a human donor with an autoimmune cytopenia or autoimmune hepatitis (not recorded which). This chain connects TRBV5-1 to TRBJ1-6; the TRBD1 assignment by TCRdb is unverifiable without DNA. The CDR3 loop reads CASSLASGDSSPLHF. Full variable domain (outside the CDR3, taken from reference TRBV5-1 and TRBJ1-6): KAGVTQTPRYLIKTRGQQVTLSCSPISGHRSVSWYQQTPGQGLQFLFEYFSETQRNKGNFPGRFSGRQFSNSRSEMNVSTLELGDSALYLCASSLASGDSSPLHFGNGTRLTVT.